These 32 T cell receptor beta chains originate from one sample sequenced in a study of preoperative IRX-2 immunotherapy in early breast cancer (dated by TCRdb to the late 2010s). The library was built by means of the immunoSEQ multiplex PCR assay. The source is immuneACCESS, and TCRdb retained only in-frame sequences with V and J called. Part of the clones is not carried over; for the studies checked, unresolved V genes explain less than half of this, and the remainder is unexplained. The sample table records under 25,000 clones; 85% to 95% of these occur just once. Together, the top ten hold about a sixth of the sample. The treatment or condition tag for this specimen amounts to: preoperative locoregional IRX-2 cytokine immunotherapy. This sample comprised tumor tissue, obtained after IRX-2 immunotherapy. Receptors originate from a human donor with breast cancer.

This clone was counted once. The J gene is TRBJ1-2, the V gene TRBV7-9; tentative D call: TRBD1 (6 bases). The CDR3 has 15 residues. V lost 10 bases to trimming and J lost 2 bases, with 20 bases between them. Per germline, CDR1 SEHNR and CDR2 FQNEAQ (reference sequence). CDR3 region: CATFRGGHPNYGYTF. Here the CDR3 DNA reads TGTGCCACCTTCCGCGGGGGACATCCGAACTATGGCTACACCTTC.

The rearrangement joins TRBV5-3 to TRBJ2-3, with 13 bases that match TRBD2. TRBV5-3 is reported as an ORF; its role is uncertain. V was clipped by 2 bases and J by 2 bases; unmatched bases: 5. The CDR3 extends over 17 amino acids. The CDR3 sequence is CARSFRTSGGTTDTQYF. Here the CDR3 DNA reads TGTGCCAGAAGCTTCCGGACTAGCGGGGGAACCACAGATACGCAGTATTTT.

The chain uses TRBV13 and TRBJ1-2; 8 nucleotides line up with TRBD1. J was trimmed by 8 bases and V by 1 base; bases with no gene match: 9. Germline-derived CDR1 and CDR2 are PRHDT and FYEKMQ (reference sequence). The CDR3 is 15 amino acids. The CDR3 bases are TGTGCCAGCAGCTTAGTATCGACAGGGGCTCGAGGCTACACCTTC. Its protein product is CASSLVSTGARGYTF.

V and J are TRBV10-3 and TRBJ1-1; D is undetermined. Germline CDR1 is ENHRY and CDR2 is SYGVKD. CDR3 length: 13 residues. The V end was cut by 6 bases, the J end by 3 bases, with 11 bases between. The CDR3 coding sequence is TGTGCCATCAGCGTGGTTAGCGACACTGAAGCTTTCTTT. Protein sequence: CAISVVSDTEAFF.

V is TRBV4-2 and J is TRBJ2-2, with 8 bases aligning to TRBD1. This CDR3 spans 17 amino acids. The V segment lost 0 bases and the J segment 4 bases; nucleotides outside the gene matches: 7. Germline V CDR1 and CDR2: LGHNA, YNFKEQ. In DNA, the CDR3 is TGTGCCAGCAGCCAAGATGGTCCAGGGGGCGTCACCGGGGAGCTGTTTTTT. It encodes CASSQDGPGGVTGELFF.

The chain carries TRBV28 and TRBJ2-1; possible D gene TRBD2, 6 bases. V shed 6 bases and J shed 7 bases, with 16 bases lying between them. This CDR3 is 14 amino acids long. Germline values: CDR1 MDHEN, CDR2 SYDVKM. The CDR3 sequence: CASRRDSISNEQFF. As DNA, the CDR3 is TGTGCCAGCAGGAGGGACTCTATCTCTAATGAGCAGTTCTTC.

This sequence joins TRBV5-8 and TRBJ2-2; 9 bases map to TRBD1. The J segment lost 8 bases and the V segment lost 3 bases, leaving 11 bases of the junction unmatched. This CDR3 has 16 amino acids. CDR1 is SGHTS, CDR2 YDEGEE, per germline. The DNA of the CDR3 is TGTGCCAGCAGCTCCGGGACAGGGTCTACCTTGGGGGAGCTGTTTTTT. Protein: CASSSGTGSTLGELFF.

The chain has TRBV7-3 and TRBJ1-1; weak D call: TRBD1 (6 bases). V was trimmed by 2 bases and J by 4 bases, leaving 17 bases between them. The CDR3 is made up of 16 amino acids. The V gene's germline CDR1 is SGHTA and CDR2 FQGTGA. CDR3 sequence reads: CASSLWGPDRSTEAFF. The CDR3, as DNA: TGTGCCAGCAGCTTATGGGGGCCTGACAGGAGCACTGAAGCTTTCTTT.

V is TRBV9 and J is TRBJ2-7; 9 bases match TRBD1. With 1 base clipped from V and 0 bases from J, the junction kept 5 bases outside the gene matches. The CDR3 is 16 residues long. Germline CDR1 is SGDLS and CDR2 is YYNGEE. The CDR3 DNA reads TGTGCCAGCAGCGTAACGAGGGACAGGGACTCCTACGAGCAGTACTTC. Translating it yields CASSVTRDRDSYEQYF.

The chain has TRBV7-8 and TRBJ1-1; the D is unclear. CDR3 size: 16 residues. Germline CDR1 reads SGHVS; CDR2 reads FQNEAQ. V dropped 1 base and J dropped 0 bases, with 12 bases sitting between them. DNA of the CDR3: TGTGCCAGCAGCTTAGTACAGACCGGTATGAACACTGAAGCTTTCTTT. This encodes CASSLVQTGMNTEAFF.

The chain's CDR3 is CASTWGGWGSNQPQHF. The CDR3 DNA sequence: TGTGCCAGCACGTGGGGCGGTTGGGGGTCCAATCAGCCCCAGCATTTT. V and J are TRBV2 and TRBJ1-5; a weak D match, TRBD1 (5 bases). The CDR3 runs 16 residues. Germline loops: CDR1 SNHLY, CDR2 FYNNEI. Trimming removed 7 bases at V and 3 bases at J, with 19 bases between.

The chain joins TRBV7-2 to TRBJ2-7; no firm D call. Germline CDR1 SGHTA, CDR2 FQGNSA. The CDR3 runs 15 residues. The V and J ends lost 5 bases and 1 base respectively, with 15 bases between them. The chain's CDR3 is CASSPESGSSYEQYF. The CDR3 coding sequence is TGTGCCAGCAGCCCCGAGTCCGGATCATCCTACGAGCAGTACTTC.

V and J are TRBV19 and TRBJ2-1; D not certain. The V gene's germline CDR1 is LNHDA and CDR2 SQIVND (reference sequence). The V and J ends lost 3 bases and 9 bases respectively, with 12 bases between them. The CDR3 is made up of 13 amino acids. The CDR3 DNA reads TGTGCCAGTAGTATTTCCGGACGGAGTGAGCAGTTCTTC. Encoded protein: CASSISGRSEQFF. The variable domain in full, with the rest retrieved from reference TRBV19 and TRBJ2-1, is DGGITQSPKYLFRKEGQNVTLSCEQNLNHDAMYWYRQDPGQGLRLIYYSQIVNDFQKGDIAEGYSVSREKKESFPLTVTSAQKNPTAFYLCASSISGRSEQFFGPGTRLTVL.

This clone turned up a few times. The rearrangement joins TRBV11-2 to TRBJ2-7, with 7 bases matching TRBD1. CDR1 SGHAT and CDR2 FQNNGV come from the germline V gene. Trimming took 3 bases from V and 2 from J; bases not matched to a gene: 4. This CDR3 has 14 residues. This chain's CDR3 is CASSFTGTAYEQYF. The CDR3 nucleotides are TGTGCCAGCAGCTTCACCGGGACAGCCTACGAGCAGTACTTC. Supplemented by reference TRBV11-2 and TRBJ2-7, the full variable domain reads EAGVAQSPRYKIIEKRQSVAFWCNPISGHATLYWYQQILGQGPKLLIQFQNNGVVDDSQLPKDRFSAERLKGVDSTLKIQPAKLEDSAVYLCASSFTGTAYEQYFGPGTRLTVT.

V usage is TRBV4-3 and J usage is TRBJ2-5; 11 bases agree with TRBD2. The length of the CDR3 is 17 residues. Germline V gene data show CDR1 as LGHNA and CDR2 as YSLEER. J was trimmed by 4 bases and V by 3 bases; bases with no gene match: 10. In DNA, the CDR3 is TGCGCCAGCAGCCACTCCGGGACTAGCGGTGCAGGAGAGACCCAGTACTTC. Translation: CASSHSGTSGAGETQYF.

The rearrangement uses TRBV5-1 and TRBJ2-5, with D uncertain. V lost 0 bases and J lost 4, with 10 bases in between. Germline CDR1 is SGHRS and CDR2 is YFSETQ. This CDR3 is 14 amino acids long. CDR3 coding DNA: TGCGCCAGCAGCTTGGGGTGGTTCCGAGAGACCCAGTACTTC. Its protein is CASSLGWFRETQYF.

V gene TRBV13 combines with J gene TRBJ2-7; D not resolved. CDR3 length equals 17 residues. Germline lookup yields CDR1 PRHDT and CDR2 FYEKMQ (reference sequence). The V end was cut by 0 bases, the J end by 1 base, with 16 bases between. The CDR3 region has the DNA TGTGCCAGCAGCTTAGGAGCCCTGAAGTGGGGTTCCTACGAGCAGTACTTC. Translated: CASSLGALKWGSYEQYF. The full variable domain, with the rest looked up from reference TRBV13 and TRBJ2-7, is AAGVIQSPRHLIKEKRETATLKCYPIPRHDTVYWYQQGPGQDPQFLISFYEKMQSDKGSIPDRFSAQQFSDYHSELNMSSLELGDSALYFCASSLGALKWGSYEQYFGPGTRLTVT.

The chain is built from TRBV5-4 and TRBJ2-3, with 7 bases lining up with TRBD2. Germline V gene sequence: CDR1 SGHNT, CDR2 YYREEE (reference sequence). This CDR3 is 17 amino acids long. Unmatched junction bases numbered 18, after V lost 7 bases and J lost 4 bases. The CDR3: CASPSSPGAGVSDTQYF. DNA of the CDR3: TGTGCCAGCCCAAGTTCCCCTGGGGCGGGGGTTTCAGATACGCAGTATTTT.

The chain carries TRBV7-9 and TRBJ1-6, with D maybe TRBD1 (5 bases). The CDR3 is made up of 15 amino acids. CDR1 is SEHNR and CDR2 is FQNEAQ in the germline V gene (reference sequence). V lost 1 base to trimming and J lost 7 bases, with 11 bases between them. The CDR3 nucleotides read TGTGCCAGCAGCTTAGGTGGGGGGGTCAATTCACCCCTCCACTTT. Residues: CASSLGGGVNSPLHF.

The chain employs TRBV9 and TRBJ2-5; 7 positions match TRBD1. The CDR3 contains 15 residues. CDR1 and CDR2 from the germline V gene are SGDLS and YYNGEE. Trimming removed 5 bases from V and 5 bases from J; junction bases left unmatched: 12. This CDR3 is CASSPDRAWGETQYF. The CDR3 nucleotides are TGTGCCAGCAGTCCCGACAGGGCCTGGGGGGAGACCCAGTACTTC.

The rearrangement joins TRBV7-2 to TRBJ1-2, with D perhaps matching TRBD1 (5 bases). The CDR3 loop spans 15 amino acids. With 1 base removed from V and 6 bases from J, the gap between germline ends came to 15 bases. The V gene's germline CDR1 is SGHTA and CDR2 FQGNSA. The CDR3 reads CASSLGTHTGHGYTF. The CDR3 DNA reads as TGTGCCAGCAGCTTAGGGACACACACGGGGCATGGCTACACCTTC.

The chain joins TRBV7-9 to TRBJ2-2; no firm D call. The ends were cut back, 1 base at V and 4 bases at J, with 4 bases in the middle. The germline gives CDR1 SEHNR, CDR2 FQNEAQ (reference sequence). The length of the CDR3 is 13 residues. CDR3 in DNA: TGTGCCAGCAGCTTAGGAGGCACCGGGGAGCTGTTTTTT. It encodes CASSLGGTGELFF.

CDR3 in amino acids: CASSLGGTVNNEQFF. The CDR3 coding sequence is TGTGCCAGCAGCTTAGGCGGGACAGTTAACAATGAGCAGTTCTTC. The V and J genes are TRBV11-1 and TRBJ2-1; TRBD1 might be the D (7 bases). The CDR3 consists of 15 residues. The V gene lost 1 base and the J gene lost 5 bases, with 12 bases spanning the gap. Germline V gene data show CDR1 as SGHAT and CDR2 as FQDESV (reference sequence).

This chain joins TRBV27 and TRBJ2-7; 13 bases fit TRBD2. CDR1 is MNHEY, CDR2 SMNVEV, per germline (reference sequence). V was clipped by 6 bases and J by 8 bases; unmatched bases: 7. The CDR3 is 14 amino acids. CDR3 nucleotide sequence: TGTGCCAGCAGCGATAGACTAGCGGGAGGCCAGCAGTACTTC. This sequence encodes CASSDRLAGGQQYF.

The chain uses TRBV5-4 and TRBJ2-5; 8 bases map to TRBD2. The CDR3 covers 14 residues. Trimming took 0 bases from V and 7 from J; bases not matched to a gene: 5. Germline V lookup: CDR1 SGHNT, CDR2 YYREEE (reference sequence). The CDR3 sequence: CASSLAGGGRTQYF. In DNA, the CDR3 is TGTGCCAGCAGCTTGGCCGGGGGGGGTCGGACCCAGTACTTC.

CDR3 sequence (DNA): TGCAGCGTTGGGACAGTGAACACCGGGGAGCTGTTTTTT. Residues: CSVGTVNTGELFF. The gene calls are TRBV29-1 and TRBJ2-2; perhaps TRBD1 as D (6 bases). Trimming left V 4 bases short and J 1 base short, with 7 bases between. Germline loops: CDR1 SQVTM, CDR2 ANQGSEA. CDR3 size: 13 residues.

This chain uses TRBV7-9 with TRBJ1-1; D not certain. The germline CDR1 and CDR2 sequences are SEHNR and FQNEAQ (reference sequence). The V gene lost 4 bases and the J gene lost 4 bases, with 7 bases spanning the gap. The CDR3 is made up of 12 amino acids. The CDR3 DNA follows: TGTGCCAGCAGCTCCGGAGGCACTGAAGCTTTCTTT. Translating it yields CASSSGGTEAFF.

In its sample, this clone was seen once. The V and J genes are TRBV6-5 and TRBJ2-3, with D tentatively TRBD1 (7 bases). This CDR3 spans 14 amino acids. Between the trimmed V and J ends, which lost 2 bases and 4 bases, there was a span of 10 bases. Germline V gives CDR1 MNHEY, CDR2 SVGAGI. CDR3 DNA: TGTGCCAGCAGTTACGGCAGGGGGGCAGATACGCAGTATTTT. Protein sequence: CASSYGRGADTQYF.

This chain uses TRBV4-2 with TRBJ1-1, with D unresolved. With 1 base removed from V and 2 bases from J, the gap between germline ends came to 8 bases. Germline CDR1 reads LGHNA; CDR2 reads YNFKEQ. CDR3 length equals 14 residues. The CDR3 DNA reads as TGTGCCAGCAGCCAAGCCAGCCACAACACTGAAGCTTTCTTT. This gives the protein CASSQASHNTEAFF.

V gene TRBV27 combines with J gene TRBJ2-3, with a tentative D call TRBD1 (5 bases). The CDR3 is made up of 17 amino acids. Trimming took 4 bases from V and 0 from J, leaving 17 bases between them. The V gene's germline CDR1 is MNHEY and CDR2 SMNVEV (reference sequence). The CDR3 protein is CASSSNSGYASTDTQYF. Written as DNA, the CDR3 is TGTGCCAGCAGTTCGAACTCAGGGTACGCTAGCACAGATACGCAGTATTTT.

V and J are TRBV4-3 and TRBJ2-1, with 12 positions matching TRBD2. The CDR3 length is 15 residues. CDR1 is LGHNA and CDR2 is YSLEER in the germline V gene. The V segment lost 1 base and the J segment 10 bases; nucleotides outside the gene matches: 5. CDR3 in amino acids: CASSQASGRAREQFF. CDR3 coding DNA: TGCGCCAGCAGCCAAGCTAGCGGGAGGGCCCGGGAGCAGTTCTTC.

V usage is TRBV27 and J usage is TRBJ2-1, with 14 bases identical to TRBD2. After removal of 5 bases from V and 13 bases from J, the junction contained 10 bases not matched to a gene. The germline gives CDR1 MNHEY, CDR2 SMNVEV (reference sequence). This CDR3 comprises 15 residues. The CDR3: CASSRPGLAGVDQFF. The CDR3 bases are TGTGCCAGCAGTCGACCGGGACTAGCGGGAGTAGACCAGTTCTTC.